At least ten counts were recorded for the clone carrying this T cell receptor beta chain. Its target is unknown. TCRdb redid the calling of the 5' RACE reads with MiXCR, one entry per CDR3 protein. Here the sample spans about 320,000 distinct CDR3 sequences, 9.5% to 15% being singletons. The data were obtained in a study of T cells after yellow fever vaccination. Study-level points and caveats: By day 5 rather than day 15, the secondary response had peaked, though it was weaker. Reappearing after the booster were most of the clones from primary vaccination (about 95% CD4, around 90% CD8).

This TCR came from a man between 18 and 29 years old who received the YFV17D yellow fever vaccine. The specimen was CD4+ T cells sorted from PBMCs, collected 15 days after the yellow fever booster vaccination.

CDR3 DNA: TGCGCCAGCAGTCGCTTCGTTGGGCCCTTGAACACTGAAGCTTTCTTT. Translating it yields CASSRFVGPLNTEAFF. This sequence joins TRBV4-1 and TRBJ1-1; D call uncertain. Trimming removed 6 bases from V and 0 bases from J, with 17 bases in between. Germline values: CDR1 MGHRA, CDR2 YSYEKL. The CDR3 covers 16 residues.